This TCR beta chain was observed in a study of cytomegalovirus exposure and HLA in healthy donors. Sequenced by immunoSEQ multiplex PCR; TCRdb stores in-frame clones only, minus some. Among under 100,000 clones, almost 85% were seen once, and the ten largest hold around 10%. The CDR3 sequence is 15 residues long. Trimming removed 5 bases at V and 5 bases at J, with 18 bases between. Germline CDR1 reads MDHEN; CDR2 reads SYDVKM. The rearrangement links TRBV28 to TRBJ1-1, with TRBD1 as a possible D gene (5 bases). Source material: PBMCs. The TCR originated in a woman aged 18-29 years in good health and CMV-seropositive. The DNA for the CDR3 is TGTGCCAGCAGTCCCGGTAGGGGCAGGTGGACTGAAGCTTTCTTT. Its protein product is CASSPGRGRWTEAFF.